These 20 T cell receptor beta chains came from one sample sequenced in a study of T-cell reconstitution after alpha-beta-depleted transplantation in children listed by TCRdb under 2016. The library was built by means of PCR. Sequencer: Illumina HiSeq 2500. Molecular barcoding was employed in the preparation of TCR libraries, with unique molecular identifiers being used to normalize TCRbeta repertoire quantification. TCRdb redid the processing of the public reads, applying fastp at Q25 and MiXCR, and retained in-frame beta chains. Every distinct CDR3 protein forms one entry, paired with its most common genes and DNA. Recorded for this sample are more than 250,000 distinct CDR3 sequences; 9.9% of them occurred a single time. About a tenth of the sample lies in the top ten. The sample in question was PBMCs from the stem cell graft donor, obtained from the stem cell graft. These receptors originate from a human donor who donated a stem cell graft to a child with SCID.

The chain links TRBV20-1 to TRBJ1-5; D is uncertain. The CDR3 is made up of 12 amino acids. The germline gives CDR1 DFQATT, CDR2 SNEGSKA (reference sequence). Trimming cost V 0 bases and J 3 bases, with 3 bases left between them. CDR3 sequence: CSARENNQPQHF. The CDR3 region has the DNA TGCAGTGCTAGAGAAAACAATCAGCCCCAGCATTTT.

Concerning this clonotype: A read error may account for a junction end that differs from germline. The chain carries TRBV20-1 and TRBJ2-5, with 7 nucleotides matching TRBD1. This CDR3 region has 12 residues. CDR1 is DFQATT, CDR2 SNEGSKA, per germline (reference sequence). For the CDR3, the DNA is TGCAGTGCTAGTAAGGGTCGGGACAGTTTCAACTTC. Protein: CSASKGRDSFNF.

The rearrangement joins TRBV5-1 to TRBJ2-1; D remains ambiguous. Germline CDR1 is SGHRS and CDR2 is YFSETQ. V was pared by 2 bases and J by 8 bases, with 5 bases between. The CDR3 covers 11 residues. This CDR3 reads CASSLKDEQFF. The CDR3 DNA reads TGCGCCAGCAGCTTAAAAGATGAGCAGTTCTTC.

This rearrangement joins TRBV21-1 to TRBJ1-1; whether TRBD1, the table's D call, matches the DNA was not checked. TRBV21-1 is reported as a pseudogene. The CDR3 has 18 amino acids. For the CDR3, the DNA is TGTGCCAGCAGCAAAGGGGGGGCACCGGGACACATAAACACTGAAGCTTTCTTT. The encoded protein is CASSKGGAPGHINTEAFF.

The rearrangement joins TRBV6-5 to TRBJ2-1, with 7 positions matching TRBD1. The CDR3 is 13 residues long. The germline V gene has CDR1 MNHEY and CDR2 SVGAGI. With V trimmed by 4 bases and J by 7 bases, 4 bases remained unmatched. The CDR3 sequence is CASSFLRGNEQFF. Written as DNA, the CDR3 is TGTGCCAGCAGTTTCCTCAGGGGGAATGAGCAGTTCTTC.

In this sample, this clonotype turned up a few times. This chain uses TRBV6-1 with TRBJ1-6; D unclear. The length of the CDR3 is 14 residues. V lost 6 bases, J lost 3 bases, and 9 bases lay in between. CDR1 is MNHNS and CDR2 is SASEGT in the germline V gene. CDR3 coding DNA: TGTGCCAGCAGCCCCCGGAGCTATAATTCACCCCTCCACTTT. Its protein is CASSPRSYNSPLHF.

The sample holds many counts of this clonotype. V and J are TRBV12-3 or TRBV12-4 and TRBJ2-1; 8 bases match TRBD2. The V segment lost 5 bases and the J segment 5 bases; nucleotides outside the gene matches: 11. This CDR3 comprises 16 residues. This CDR3 reads CASSPLGGGLDNEQFF. As DNA, the CDR3 is TGTGCCAGCAGTCCGCTTGGCGGGGGGCTCGACAATGAGCAGTTCTTC.

This clonotype turned up a few times. The J gene is TRBJ1-2, the V gene TRBV29-1; no clear D gene. This CDR3 has 12 amino acids. Germline-derived CDR1 and CDR2 are SQVTM and ANQGSEA. V gave up 6 bases and J gave up 2 bases, with 10 bases separating them. The CDR3 protein is CSVREKNYGYTF. DNA of the CDR3: TGCAGCGTAAGAGAGAAGAACTATGGCTACACCTTC. Supplemented by reference TRBV29-1 and TRBJ1-2, the full variable domain reads SAVISQKPSRDICQRGTSLTIQCQVDSQVTMMFWYRQQPGQSLTLIATANQGSEATYESGFVIDKFPISRPNLTFSTLTVSNMSPEDSSIYLCSVREKNYGYTFGSGTRLTVV.

This clonotype has just a few counts. V and J are TRBV5-1 and TRBJ2-6; D is unresolved. V was pared by 0 bases and J by 0 bases, with 4 bases between. The CDR3 spans 15 residues. CDR1 SGHRS and CDR2 YFSETQ come from the germline V gene. The CDR3 nucleotides are TGCGCCAGCAGCTTGGAGAGCTCTGGGGCCAACGTCCTGACTTTC. This sequence encodes CASSLESSGANVLTF.

V usage is TRBV6-2 or TRBV6-3 and J usage is TRBJ1-1; no clear D gene. Germline-derived CDR1 and CDR2 are MNHEY and SVGEGT. There are 13 residues in the CDR3. Between the trimmed V and J ends, which lost 8 bases and 0 bases, there was a span of 10 bases. The CDR3 DNA reads as TGTGCCAGCGTTGGGTCGTTGAACACTGAAGCTTTCTTT. This encodes CASVGSLNTEAFF.

This clonotype was seen repeatedly, ten times or more. This sequence joins TRBV5-1 and TRBJ2-5; TRBD2 is a possible D gene (5 bases). Germline values: CDR1 SGHRS, CDR2 YFSETQ. The CDR3 is made up of 15 amino acids. With 1 base removed from V and 3 bases from J, the gap between germline ends came to 13 bases. This CDR3 reads CASSLPGRAEETQYF. CDR3 coding DNA: TGCGCCAGCAGCTTGCCGGGGAGAGCGGAAGAGACCCAGTACTTC.

The chain recombines TRBV12-3 or TRBV12-4 with TRBJ2-3; the match to TRBD1 covers 8 bases. The V and J ends lost 5 bases and 3 bases, in that order; junction bases with no gene match: 4. This CDR3 region has 14 residues. DNA for the CDR3: TGTGCCAGCAGTGCAACAGGGGGGACAGATACGCAGTATTTT. Protein sequence: CASSATGGTDTQYF.

This clonotype was observed a handful of times. This chain connects TRBV20-1 to TRBJ2-5; weak D call: TRBD2 (6 bases). This CDR3 spans 12 amino acids. The germline V gene encodes CDR1 DFQATT and CDR2 SNEGSKA (reference sequence). CDR3 in DNA: TGCAGCTCCAACGGCGGGACGGAGACCCAGTACTTC. This codes for CSSNGGTETQYF.

The chain recombines TRBV3-1 with TRBJ2-5; 8 bases are a match to TRBD2. Germline V gene data show CDR1 as LGHDT and CDR2 as YNNKEL (reference sequence). V lost 3 bases, J lost 3 bases, and 0 bases stayed unmatched. The CDR3 is 13 residues long. CDR3 sequence reads: CASSQTSEETQYF. CDR3 bases: TGTGCCAGCAGCCAGACTAGCGAAGAGACCCAGTACTTC.

The chain has TRBV7-8 and TRBJ2-5; D might be TRBD2 (6 bases). Trimming shortened V by 2 bases and J by 1 base, and 8 bases separated the two germline ends. The CDR3 has 14 amino acids. Germline CDR1 and CDR2: SGHVS and FQNEAQ. The CDR3 coding sequence is TGTGCCAGCAGCTTATGGGGGGTCCAAGAGACCCAGTACTTC. Its protein is CASSLWGVQETQYF.

This clonotype appeared a few times. The chain joins TRBV5-1 to TRBJ2-7; no definite D call. The germline gives CDR1 SGHRS, CDR2 YFSETQ. V was clipped by 0 bases and J by 4 bases, with 11 bases between them. CDR3 length: 14 amino acids. CDR3 protein: CASSLEPLGYEQYF. The CDR3 coding sequence is TGCGCCAGCAGCTTGGAACCCTTGGGGTACGAGCAGTACTTC.

V and J are TRBV7-6 and TRBJ2-4; TRBD2 agrees at 14 bases. The V and J ends lost 5 bases and 3 bases, in that order; junction bases with no gene match: 9. This CDR3 is built from 18 residues. Germline-derived CDR1 and CDR2 are SGHVS and FNYEAQ. The CDR3 loop reads CASSPGLAGGLGKNIQYF. The CDR3 DNA reads TGTGCCAGCAGCCCTGGACTAGCGGGGGGCCTGGGCAAAAACATTCAGTACTTC.

The genes are TRBV19 and TRBJ2-1, with TRBD1 matching over 10 bases. CDR3 length: 17 amino acids. Germline trimming cut 4 bases from V and 1 base from J; bases unmatched to any gene: 7. Germline V gene sequence: CDR1 LNHDA, CDR2 SQIVND (reference sequence). The CDR3 loop reads CASSRGQGFTSYNEQFF. As DNA, the CDR3 is TGTGCCAGTAGTAGGGGACAGGGGTTTACGTCCTACAATGAGCAGTTCTTC.

This clonotype was seen a handful of times. The chain employs TRBV7-9 and TRBJ1-4; weak D call: TRBD1 (5 bases). Germline CDR1 SEHNR, CDR2 FQNEAQ (reference sequence). The CDR3 spans 11 residues. Trimming pared 10 bases from V and 4 bases from J, leaving 7 bases between. DNA of the CDR3: TGTGCCACGGGGGGTAATGAAAAACTGTTTTTT. Amino acids: CATGGNEKLFF. Looking up the rest from reference TRBV7-9 and TRBJ1-4 gives the full variable domain: DTGVSQNPRHKITKRGQNVTFRCDPISEHNRLYWYRQTLGQGPEFLTYFQNEAQLEKSRLLSDRFSAERPKGSFSTLEIQRTEQGDSAMYLCATGGNEKLFFGSGTQLSVL.

The chain employs TRBV27 and TRBJ2-7; 7 bases align to TRBD1. The J segment lost 2 bases and the V segment lost 5 bases, leaving 9 bases of the junction unmatched. Germline values: CDR1 MNHEY, CDR2 SMNVEV (reference sequence). The CDR3 length is 15 residues. CDR3 coding DNA: TGTGCCAGCAGTCGAACACGGACAGGCCCCTACGAGCAGTACTTC. Translating gives CASSRTRTGPYEQYF.